Listed here are 3 T cell receptor beta chains from one sample, sequenced in a study of blood T cell repertoires in COVID-19. Sequenced by immunoSEQ multiplex PCR; TCRdb stores in-frame clones only, minus some. Seen here are tens of thousands of clones, around 87% observed once, and the top ten hold 29%. The sample comprised peripheral blood. All receptors derive from a woman at least 80 years old with active or convalescent COVID-19.

The V gene is TRBV3-1 (or the pseudogene TRBV3-2), the J gene TRBJ1-2, with D perhaps matching TRBD1 (6 bases). Germline assignment: CDR1 LGHDT and CDR2 YNNKEL (reference sequence). CDR3 length equals 15 residues. The V end lost 1 base, the J end lost 7 bases, and 16 bases lay between the germline ends. CDR3 in amino acids: CASSQVVTGFAGYTF. The CDR3 DNA reads TGTGCCAGCAGCCAAGTCGTGACAGGCTTTGCTGGCTACACCTTC.

This clone was picked up a small number of times. The CDR3 reads CASSQGGQGSNQPQHF. The CDR3 bases are TGCGCCAGCAGCCAAGGGGGACAGGGTAGCAATCAGCCCCAGCATTTT. V gene TRBV4-1 combines with J gene TRBJ1-5, with TRBD1 matching over 9 bases. The CDR3 runs 16 residues. Germline V gives CDR1 MGHRA, CDR2 YSYEKL. Germline trimming cut 1 base from V and 0 bases from J; bases unmatched to any gene: 1.

The chain couples TRBV7-3 to TRBJ2-7; 7 bases are shared with TRBD1. CDR3 length equals 15 residues. In germline, CDR1 is SGHTA, CDR2 FQGTGA. After removal of 5 bases from V and 3 bases from J, the junction contained 10 bases not matched to a gene. The CDR3 protein is CASSHDRAAVYEQYF. The CDR3 DNA reads as TGTGCCAGCAGCCACGACAGGGCCGCTGTCTACGAGCAGTACTTC.